This TCR beta chain was identified during a study of technical replicates of blood from a few donors. Sequenced by immunoSEQ multiplex PCR; TCRdb stores in-frame clones only, minus some. The data show about 53,000 clones, 70% to 90% seen once. Germline assignment: CDR1 LNHDA and CDR2 SQIVND (reference sequence). Trimming took 1 base from V and 1 from J, leaving 7 bases between them. This CDR3 spans 14 amino acids. The TCR was taken from a human donor in good health. Some clones in this sample may be carry-over from other donors' samples. The V call is TRBV19, the J call TRBJ1-1; maybe TRBD1 (6 bases). The sample taken for sequencing was PBMCs. CDR3 sequence: CASSIGTANTEAFF. The DNA of the CDR3 is TGTGCCAGTAGTATAGGGACAGCGAACACTGAAGCTTTCTTT.